These 26 T cell receptor beta chains were sequenced from one sample in a study of shared clonotypes between healthy human individuals (dated by TCRdb to the early 2020s). Library preparation employed the immunoSEQ multiplex PCR assay. TCRdb's version of the immuneACCESS table is confined to in-frame rearrangements and falls short of the full clone set. An unresolved V gene accounts for under half of the shortfall where checked; the remainder is of unknown origin. This sample comprises over 1.4 million clones, around 97% of them detected only once. The biggest ten clones account for over 1% of the sample. The sequenced sample was naive CD4+ T cells sorted from blood. The cell subset or site label for this specimen denotes: CD45RA+ positively selected. These receptors were taken from a man aged 30 to 45 in good health.

The V call is TRBV5-6, the J call TRBJ2-4; D is unclear. The CDR3 is 14 residues long. CDR1 and CDR2 from the germline V gene are SGHDT and YYEEEE. V was clipped by 2 bases and J by 1 base, with 7 bases between them. Written as DNA, the CDR3 is TGTGCCAGCAGCTTCTCGGAGGCCAAAAACATTCAGTACTTC. Translation gives CASSFSEAKNIQYF.

This chain connects TRBV5-1 to TRBJ1-4; 7 bases are a match to TRBD1. The CDR3 is 15 residues long. The V gene's germline CDR1 is SGHRS and CDR2 YFSETQ. J was trimmed by 7 bases and V by 4 bases; bases with no gene match: 10. CDR3 residues: CASSRGTAVTEKLFF. The CDR3 DNA is TGCGCCAGCAGCCGGGGGACAGCCGTCACTGAAAAACTGTTTTTT.

V gene TRBV2 combines with J gene TRBJ2-1, with TRBD1 matching over 8 bases. This CDR3 spans 14 amino acids. From germline, CDR1 is SNHLY and CDR2 FYNNEI. After removal of 6 bases from V and 4 bases from J, the junction contained 5 bases not matched to a gene. This chain's CDR3 is CASRTGVAYNEQFF. CDR3 sequence (DNA): TGTGCCAGCAGGACAGGGGTGGCGTACAATGAGCAGTTCTTC.

Comment on this clone: This specimen includes other DNA sequences encoding the same CDR3. The chain recombines TRBV28 with TRBJ2-7; D is unresolved. The V end lost 5 bases, the J end lost 3 bases, and 8 bases lay between the germline ends. The CDR3 totals 12 residues. Germline-derived CDR1 and CDR2 are MDHEN and SYDVKM. The CDR3 nucleotides read TGTGCCAGCAGTCCCCCCGGCTACGAGCAGTACTTC. It encodes CASSPPGYEQYF.

The CDR3 loop reads CASSLPGQGSSDTQYF. In DNA, the CDR3 is TGTGCCAGCAGCTTGCCGGGACAGGGATCTTCAGATACGCAGTATTTT. The chain combines TRBV5-4 with TRBJ2-3; 9 bases align to TRBD1. V gave up 1 base and J gave up 4 bases; unmatched junction bases: 7. CDR3 length equals 16 residues. Germline V gives CDR1 SGHNT, CDR2 YYREEE (reference sequence).

The chain uses TRBV5-4 and TRBJ2-3; TRBD2 aligns across 7 bases. Germline V gene data show CDR1 as SGHNT and CDR2 as YYREEE (reference sequence). The CDR3 is 15 residues long. After removal of 1 base from V and 2 bases from J, the junction contained 4 bases not matched to a gene. Written as DNA, the CDR3 is TGTGCCAGCAGCTTGCCTGCGGGGGTCACAGATACGCAGTATTTT. Protein product: CASSLPAGVTDTQYF.

The V call is TRBV20-1, the J call TRBJ1-2, with no clear D. CDR1 is DFQATT, CDR2 SNEGSKA, per germline (reference sequence). V lost 6 bases, J lost 4 bases, and 9 bases lay in between. This CDR3 region has 11 residues. The CDR3 reads CSAERRYGYTF. In DNA, the CDR3 is TGCAGTGCCGAACGACGCTATGGCTACACCTTC.

To note about this clone: The sample holds other DNA sequences that translate to the same CDR3. The genes are TRBV7-9 and TRBJ1-1; no clear D gene. V gave up 1 base and J gave up 4 bases, with 7 bases separating them. Germline assignment: CDR1 SEHNR and CDR2 FQNEAQ (reference sequence). The CDR3 is made up of 13 amino acids. For the CDR3, the DNA is TGTGCCAGCAGCTTAGAAGGGTCCACTGAAGCTTTCTTT. Amino acid sequence: CASSLEGSTEAFF.

The chain links TRBV5-1 to TRBJ2-1; 9 bases align to TRBD2. The CDR3 spans 20 residues. The germline V gene has CDR1 SGHRS and CDR2 YFSETQ. V shed 1 base, J shed 0 bases, and the junction held 14 bases outside the gene matches. The chain's CDR3 is CASSLTWSGSGGSSYNEQFF. The CDR3 region has the DNA TGCGCCAGCAGCTTGACGTGGAGTGGTAGCGGGGGAAGCTCCTACAATGAGCAGTTCTTC.

V and J are TRBV4-3 and TRBJ1-1; D is unresolved. Germline CDR1 LGHNA, CDR2 YSLEER. CDR3 length equals 15 residues. Trimming removed 1 base at V and 2 bases at J, with 11 bases between. The DNA for the CDR3 is TGCGCCAGCAGCCAAGCGGCCGCCTTTAACACTGAAGCTTTCTTT. This gives the protein CASSQAAAFNTEAFF.

The genes are TRBV29-1 and TRBJ1-5; tentatively, D is TRBD1 (5 bases). CDR3 size: 13 residues. V was pared by 7 bases and J by 0 bases, with 10 bases between. Germline CDR1 SQVTM, CDR2 ANQGSEA. The CDR3 protein is CSARQNSNQPQHF. The DNA for the CDR3 is TGCAGCGCCAGACAGAATAGCAATCAGCCCCAGCATTTT.

The chain has TRBV28 and TRBJ2-7; 7 bases are a match to TRBD1. CDR1 and CDR2 (germline): MDHEN, SYDVKM. The CDR3 runs to 13 residues. The junction had 2 bases not matched to a gene; V was cut back by 2 bases and J by 4 bases. The CDR3 coding sequence is TGTGCCAGCAGTTTAGCACAGGGGTACGAGCAGTACTTC. Its protein product is CASSLAQGYEQYF.

The V call is TRBV6-1, the J call TRBJ2-7; D could derive from TRBD1 or TRBD2 (5 bases each). Trimming took off 11 bases at V and 4 bases at J, with 12 bases between the two ends. Looked up from germline, CDR1 is MNHNS and CDR2 is SASEGT. The CDR3 is 11 residues long. CDR3 DNA: TGTGCCGGTGGTTGGGGGTACGAGCAGTACTTC. This translates into CAGGWGYEQYF.

Note on this clone: At the DNA level, this CDR3 is encoded by other sequences in the same sample as well. The V gene is TRBV7-2, the J gene TRBJ2-7, with 7 bases identical to TRBD1. Germline trimming cut 2 bases from V and 2 bases from J; bases unmatched to any gene: 0. This CDR3 is built from 13 residues. Germline V gene lookup returns CDR1 SGHTA and CDR2 FQGNSA. The CDR3 is CASSLRGPYEQYF. The CDR3 bases are TGTGCCAGCAGCTTAAGGGGGCCCTACGAGCAGTACTTC.

The CDR3 region is CASSLGPGKDNEQFF. DNA of the CDR3: TGTGCCAGCAGCTTGGGCCCTGGGAAGGACAATGAGCAGTTCTTC. The chain uses TRBV5-4 and TRBJ2-1; D call uncertain. The CDR3 extends over 15 amino acids. Germline CDR1 is SGHNT and CDR2 is YYREEE (reference sequence). With 0 bases removed from V and 5 bases from J, the gap between germline ends came to 12 bases.

The rearrangement links TRBV5-1 to TRBJ2-3; TRBD1 matches 8 bases. This CDR3 is built from 17 residues. The V segment lost 3 bases and the J segment 2 bases; nucleotides outside the gene matches: 11. Germline V gene lookup returns CDR1 SGHRS and CDR2 YFSETQ. The CDR3 is CASSWPGTGQNTDTQYF. DNA of the CDR3: TGCGCCAGCAGCTGGCCAGGGACAGGTCAGAACACAGATACGCAGTATTTT.

The chain is built from TRBV5-8 and TRBJ2-5; D is unresolved. The CDR3 length is 12 residues. Trimming removed 1 base at V and 4 bases at J, with 5 bases between. CDR1 is SGHTS and CDR2 is YDEGEE in the germline V gene. In nucleotides, the CDR3 is TGTGCCAGCAGCTTGAACCCAGAGACCCAGTACTTC. Translated: CASSLNPETQYF.

The gene calls are TRBV28 and TRBJ1-2; the D is unclear. Germline V gene lookup returns CDR1 MDHEN and CDR2 SYDVKM. This CDR3 region has 14 residues. The V end was cut by 7 bases, the J end by 4 bases, with 16 bases between. CDR3 nucleotides: TGTGCCAGCACTTCGACGACCCTTTTCTATGGCTACACCTTC. Encoded protein: CASTSTTLFYGYTF.

The chain links TRBV19 to TRBJ2-1, with TRBD1 identical over 9 bases. CDR1 is LNHDA, CDR2 SQIVND, per germline (reference sequence). With 4 bases clipped from V and 1 base from J, the junction kept 5 bases outside the gene matches. This CDR3 spans 16 amino acids. In DNA, the CDR3 is TGTGCCAGTAGTAAGTCCGGGACAGGGTCCTACAATGAGCAGTTCTTC. Its translation is CASSKSGTGSYNEQFF.

This clone was seen once. This chain links TRBV10-1 with TRBJ1-1; tentatively, D is TRBD1 (5 bases). V was pared by 4 bases and J by 0 bases, with 9 bases between. CDR1 is WNHNN, CDR2 SYGVQD, per germline (reference sequence). The CDR3 runs 14 residues. The DNA for the CDR3 is TGCGCCAGCAGTGGCGGGACGGTGAACACTGAAGCTTTCTTT. It is translated as CASSGGTVNTEAFF.

V gene TRBV5-1 combines with J gene TRBJ2-1; no reliable D call. This CDR3 comprises 14 residues. V lost 0 bases to trimming and J lost 5 bases, with 9 bases between them. Per germline, CDR1 SGHRS and CDR2 YFSETQ. DNA for the CDR3: TGCGCCAGCAGCTTGGGCCGGGCTAACAATGAGCAGTTCTTC. Translated, it gives CASSLGRANNEQFF.

This clone was picked up a small number of times. This sequence joins TRBV19 and TRBJ1-5; a weak D match, TRBD1 (5 bases). CDR1 LNHDA and CDR2 SQIVND come from the germline V gene (reference sequence). V lost 0 bases and J lost 15, with 15 bases in between. The CDR3 runs to 13 residues. CDR3 DNA: TGTGCCAGTAGTATAGAGAAGGGGACCGCAGGGCATTTT. Its translation: CASSIEKGTAGHF.

The chain combines TRBV28 with TRBJ2-7; tentatively, D is TRBD1 or TRBD2 (6 bases each). Per the germline V gene, CDR1 is MDHEN and CDR2 is SYDVKM. V dropped 3 bases and J dropped 2 bases, with 14 bases sitting between them. This CDR3 comprises 15 residues. CDR3 coding DNA: TGTGCCAGCAGTTTTCAGCTGGAGGGGGCCTACGAGCAGTACTTC. Translating it yields CASSFQLEGAYEQYF.

The genes are TRBV15 and TRBJ2-5, with D possibly TRBD1 on 5 matching bases. The CDR3 is 13 residues long. Germline CDR1 and CDR2: LNHNV and YYDKDF (reference sequence). Trimming left V 5 bases short and J 5 bases short, with 12 bases between. The DNA of the CDR3 is TGTGCCACCAGCCTCACTGGGGCCGAGACCCAGTACTTC. Protein sequence: CATSLTGAETQYF.

This chain joins TRBV6-6 and TRBJ2-7, with D unresolved. Trimming shortened V by 5 bases and J by 4 bases, and 15 bases separated the two germline ends. The CDR3 spans 14 residues. Germline CDR1 is MNHNY and CDR2 is SVGAGI (reference sequence). The chain's CDR3 is CASSTTGPRYEQYF. The DNA of the CDR3 is TGTGCCAGCAGTACGACCGGGCCCCGATACGAGCAGTACTTC.

V and J are TRBV4-3 and TRBJ2-7; 12 nucleotides align to TRBD2. This CDR3 has 17 residues. CDR1 is LGHNA, CDR2 YSLEER, per germline. V trimming: 3 bases; J trimming: 0 bases; junction bases outside the gene matches: 6. CDR3 sequence: CASSHASGREASYEQYF. CDR3 DNA: TGCGCCAGCAGCCATGCTAGCGGGAGGGAAGCCTCCTACGAGCAGTACTTC.